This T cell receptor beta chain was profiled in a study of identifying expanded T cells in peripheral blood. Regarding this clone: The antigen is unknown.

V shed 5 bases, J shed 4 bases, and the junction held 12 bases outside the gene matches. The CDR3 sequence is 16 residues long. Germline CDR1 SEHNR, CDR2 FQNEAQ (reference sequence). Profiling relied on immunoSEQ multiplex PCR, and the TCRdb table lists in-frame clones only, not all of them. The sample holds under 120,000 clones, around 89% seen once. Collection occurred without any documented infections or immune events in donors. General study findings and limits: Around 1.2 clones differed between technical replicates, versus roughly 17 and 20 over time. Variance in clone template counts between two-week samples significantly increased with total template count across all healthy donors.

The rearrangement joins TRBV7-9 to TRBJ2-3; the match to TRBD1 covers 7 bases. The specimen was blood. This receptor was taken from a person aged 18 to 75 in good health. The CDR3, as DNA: TGTGCCAGCAGCCCCCAGACAGGGATTGGGGCAGATACGCAGTATTTT. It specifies CASSPQTGIGADTQYF.